The clone carrying this T cell receptor (beta chain) was seen only a few times. Antigen unknown. These data are taken from a study of beta chain features in type 1 diabetes. General study results and limits: Type 1 diabetes patients showed a moderate but significant shortening of TCRB CDR3s in all four CD4+ subsets.

V gave up 5 bases and J gave up 6 bases, with 11 bases separating them. CDR3 size: 13 residues. CDR1 and CDR2 from the germline V gene are LGHNA and YNFKEQ. Reverse transcription of all isolated RNA meant that expressed TCRB transcripts were sequenced. The table came from immunoSEQ multiplex PCR; TCRdb's copy has only in-frame clones and leaves some out. The profile shows around 100,000 clones, 25% to 35% of them singletons. Sequenced sample: central memory CD4+ T cells from blood. The chain is built from TRBV4-2 and TRBJ2-1; D possibly corresponds to TRBD2 (7 bases). The clonotype was recovered from a woman aged 18-29 years with type 1 diabetes. This CDR3 is CASSGRGVNEQFF. The CDR3 coding sequence is TGTGCCAGCAGCGGGAGGGGGGTCAATGAGCAGTTCTTC.